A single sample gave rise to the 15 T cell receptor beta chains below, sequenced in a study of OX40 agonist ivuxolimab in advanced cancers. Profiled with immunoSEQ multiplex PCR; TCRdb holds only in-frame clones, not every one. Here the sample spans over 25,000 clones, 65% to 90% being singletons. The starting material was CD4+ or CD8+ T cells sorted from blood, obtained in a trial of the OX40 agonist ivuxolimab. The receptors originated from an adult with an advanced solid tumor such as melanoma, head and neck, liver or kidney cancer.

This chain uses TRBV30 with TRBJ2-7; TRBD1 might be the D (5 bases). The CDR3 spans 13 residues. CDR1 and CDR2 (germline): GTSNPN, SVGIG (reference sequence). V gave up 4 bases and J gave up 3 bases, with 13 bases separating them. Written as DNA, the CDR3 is TGTGCCTGGACACAGGTGTGGAGCTACGAGCAGTACTTC. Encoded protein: CAWTQVWSYEQYF.

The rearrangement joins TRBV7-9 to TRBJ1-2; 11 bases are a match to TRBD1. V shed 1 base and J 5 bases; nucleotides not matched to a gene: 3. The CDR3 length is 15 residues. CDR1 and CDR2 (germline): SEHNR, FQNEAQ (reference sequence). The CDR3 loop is CASSLGTGGAYGYTF. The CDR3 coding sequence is TGTGCCAGCAGCTTAGGGACAGGGGGCGCTTATGGCTACACCTTC.

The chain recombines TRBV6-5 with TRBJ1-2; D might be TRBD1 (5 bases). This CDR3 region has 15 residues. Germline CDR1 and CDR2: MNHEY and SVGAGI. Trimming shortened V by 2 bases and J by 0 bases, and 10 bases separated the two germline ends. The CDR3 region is CASSYGGGSNYGYTF. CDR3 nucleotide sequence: TGTGCCAGCAGTTACGGCGGGGGGTCTAACTATGGCTACACCTTC.

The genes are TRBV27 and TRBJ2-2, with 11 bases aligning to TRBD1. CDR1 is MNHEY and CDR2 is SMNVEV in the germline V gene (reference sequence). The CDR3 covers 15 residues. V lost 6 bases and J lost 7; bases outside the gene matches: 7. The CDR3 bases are TGTGCCAGCAGCCATGGGACAGGGGGGTTCGGGGAGCTGTTTTTT. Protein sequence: CASSHGTGGFGELFF.

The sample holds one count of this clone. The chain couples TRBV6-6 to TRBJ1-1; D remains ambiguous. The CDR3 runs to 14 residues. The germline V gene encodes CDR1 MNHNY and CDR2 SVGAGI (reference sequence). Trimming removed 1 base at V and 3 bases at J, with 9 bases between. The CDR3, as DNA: TGTGCCAGCAGTTACTTGGGTAGGGACACTGAAGCTTTCTTT. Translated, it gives CASSYLGRDTEAFF.

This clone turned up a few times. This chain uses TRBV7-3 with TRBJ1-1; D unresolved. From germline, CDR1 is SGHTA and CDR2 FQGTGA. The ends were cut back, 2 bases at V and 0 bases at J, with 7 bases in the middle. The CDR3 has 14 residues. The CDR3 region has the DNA TGTGCCAGCAGCTTACCGGGGATGAACACTGAAGCTTTCTTT. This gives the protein CASSLPGMNTEAFF.

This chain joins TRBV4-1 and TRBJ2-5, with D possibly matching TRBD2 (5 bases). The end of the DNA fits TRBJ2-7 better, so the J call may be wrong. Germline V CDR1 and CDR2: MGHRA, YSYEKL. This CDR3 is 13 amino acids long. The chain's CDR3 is CASSQGGPYEQYF. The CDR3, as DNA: TGCGCCAGCAGCCAAGGCGGGCCCTACGAGCAGTACTTC.

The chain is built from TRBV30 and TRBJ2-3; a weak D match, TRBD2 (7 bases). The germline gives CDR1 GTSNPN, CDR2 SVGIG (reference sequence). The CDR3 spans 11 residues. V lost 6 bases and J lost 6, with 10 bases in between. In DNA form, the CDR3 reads TGTGCCTGCGGGGGGCCGGATACGCAGTATTTT. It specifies CACGGPDTQYF.

The CDR3 loop is CASGDGLVLDTQYF. The CDR3, as DNA: TGTGCCAGCGGGGACGGCCTAGTCTTAGATACGCAGTATTTT. The V call is TRBV11-1, the J call TRBJ2-3; D may be TRBD1 or TRBD2 (5 bases each). Germline V CDR1 and CDR2: SGHAT, FQDESV (reference sequence). The CDR3 sequence is 14 residues long. Trimming removed 8 bases at V and 5 bases at J, with 17 bases between.

CDR3 region: CASSQVVPDSPGNTIYF. The CDR3 DNA sequence: TGCGCCAGCAGCCAAGTAGTGCCCGACTCCCCTGGAAACACCATATATTTT. The V gene is TRBV4-1, the J gene TRBJ1-3; no firm D call. This CDR3 region has 17 residues. Trimming took 1 base from V and 2 from J, leaving 15 bases between them. Germline V gene lookup returns CDR1 MGHRA and CDR2 YSYEKL.

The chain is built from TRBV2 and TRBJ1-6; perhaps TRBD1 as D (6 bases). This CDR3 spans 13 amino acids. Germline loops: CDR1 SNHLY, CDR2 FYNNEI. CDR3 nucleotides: TGTGCGGGGGGGGCCTCCTATAATTCACCCCTCCACTTT. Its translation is CAGGASYNSPLHF.

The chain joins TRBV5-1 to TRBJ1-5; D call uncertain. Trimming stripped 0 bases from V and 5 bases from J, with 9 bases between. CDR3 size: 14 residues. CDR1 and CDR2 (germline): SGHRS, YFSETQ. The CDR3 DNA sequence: TGCGCCAGCAGCTTGGATGGGGTCTATCAGCCCCAGCATTTT. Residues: CASSLDGVYQPQHF.

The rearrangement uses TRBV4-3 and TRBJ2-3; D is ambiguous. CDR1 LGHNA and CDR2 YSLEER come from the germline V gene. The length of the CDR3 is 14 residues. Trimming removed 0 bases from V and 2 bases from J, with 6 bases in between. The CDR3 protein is CASSQELLTDTQYF. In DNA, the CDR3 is TGCGCCAGCAGCCAAGAACTACTCACAGATACGCAGTATTTT.

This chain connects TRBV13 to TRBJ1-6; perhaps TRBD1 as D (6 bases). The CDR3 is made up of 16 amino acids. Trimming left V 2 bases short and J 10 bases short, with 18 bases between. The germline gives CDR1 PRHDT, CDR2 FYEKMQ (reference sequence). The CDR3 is CASSLLGGAGESPLHF. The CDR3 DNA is TGTGCCAGCAGCTTACTGGGGGGGGCAGGGGAATCACCCCTCCACTTT.

DNA for the CDR3: TGTGCCACCTCATCCGGGAAAGGGCGCTATGGCTACACCTTC. Its protein is CATSSGKGRYGYTF. The chain has TRBV6-6 and TRBJ1-2; no firm D call. V lost 10 bases and J lost 4, with 19 bases in between. Looked up from germline, CDR1 is MNHNY and CDR2 is SVGAGI (reference sequence). The CDR3 contains 14 residues.